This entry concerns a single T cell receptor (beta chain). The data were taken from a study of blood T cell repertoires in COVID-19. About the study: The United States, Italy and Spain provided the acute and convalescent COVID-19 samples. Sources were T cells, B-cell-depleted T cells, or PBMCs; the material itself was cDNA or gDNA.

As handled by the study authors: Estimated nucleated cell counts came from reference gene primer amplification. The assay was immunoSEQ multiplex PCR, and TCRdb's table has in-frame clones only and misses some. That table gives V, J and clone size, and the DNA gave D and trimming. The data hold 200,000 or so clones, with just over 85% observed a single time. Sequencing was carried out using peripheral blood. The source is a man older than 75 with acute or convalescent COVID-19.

The CDR3 region has the DNA TGTGCCAGCAGCTTAGATCTCCGGGACAGGGGGCTTGGCGAGCAGTACGTC. This translates into CASSLDLRDRGLGEQYV. The genes are TRBV11-3 and TRBJ2-7; 12 positions agree with TRBD1. After removal of 0 bases from V and 6 bases from J, the junction contained 9 bases not matched to a gene. The CDR3 sequence is 17 residues long. Germline-derived CDR1 and CDR2 are SGHNT and YENEEA.